The clone carrying this TCR beta chain showed up many times. What it binds is not known. This entry comes from a study of human T cells and chemical hapten exposure. Overall study: TCR yields differed between samples (mainly from small differences in pooled library volume).

It was the library that attached unique molecular identifiers to individual cDNA molecules. TCRdb re-called the RACE reads with MiXCR, one entry per CDR3 protein. The sample carries nearly 350,000 distinct CDR3 sequences, approximately 6.9% recorded once. Stated time point: patch test 1, 2 weeks after DPC sensitization. Regarding treatment: therapeutic diphenylcyclopropenone sensitization with weekly scalp DPC. Study results and caveats: Controls formed significantly fewer large CDR3 similarity clusters than expanded TCRs did.

This TCR derives from a woman in her late teens or twenties with alopecia areata. Some clones in this sample may be carry-over from other donors' samples. The sequences come from whole blood, collected in connection with sensitization to the hapten diphenylcyclopropenone (DPC).

CDR3 region: CASSFYRGPLVNQGEKLFF. CDR3 bases: TGTGCCAGCAGCTTCTACAGGGGGCCTCTCGTAAATCAAGGGGAAAAACTGTTTTTT. The genes are TRBV7-2 and TRBJ1-4; 9 bases match TRBD1. The germline V gene encodes CDR1 SGHTA and CDR2 FQGNSA. The CDR3 spans 19 residues. The J segment lost 8 bases and the V segment lost 3 bases, leaving 19 bases of the junction unmatched. The full variable domain, in which reference TRBV7-2 and TRBJ1-4 provide the parts outside the CDR3, is GAGVSQSPSNKVTEKGKDVELRCDPISGHTALYWYRQSLGQGLEFLIYFQGNSAPDKSGLPSDRFSAERTGGSVSTLTIQRTQQEDSAVYLCASSFYRGPLVNQGEKLFFGSGTQLSVL.